Below, 18 T cell receptor beta chains from the same sample are listed, as sequenced in a study of T cells in Graves' hyperthyroidism and ophthalmopathy (dated by TCRdb to about 2019). The library was prepared using multiplex PCR. TCRdb names Illumina HiSeq 2000 as the instrument used. TCR beta CDR3 regions were amplified from RNA transcripts. A first-round RT-PCR of the TCR CDR3 used the HTBI primer set with the Qiagen OneStep RT-PCR kit. The public reads were run again by TCRdb, first through fastp at Q25 and then through MiXCR, and only productive beta chains were kept. Under each unique CDR3 protein, matching rows form one entry showing the most common genes and DNA. Counted in this sample were a few hundred thousand distinct CDR3 sequences; 16% of them appeared once. Together, the top ten hold around 3.3% of the sample. Specimen: blood. The receptors come from a woman between 35 and 50 years old with Graves' ophthalmopathy.

At least ten counts were recorded for this clonotype. The chain combines TRBV2 with TRBJ2-7; D may be TRBD1 (5 bases). Per germline, CDR1 SNHLY and CDR2 FYNNEI. The CDR3 extends over 15 amino acids. Trimming shortened V by 2 bases and J by 2 bases, and 13 bases separated the two germline ends. CDR3 amino acids: CASSEKGVIAYEQYF. For the CDR3, the DNA is TGTGCCAGCAGTGAAAAAGGGGTTATAGCCTACGAGCAGTACTTC. Full variable domain (remainder filled in from reference TRBV2 and TRBJ2-7): EPEVTQTPSHQVTQMGQEVILRCVPISNHLYFYWYRQILGQKVEFLVSFYNNEISEKSEIFDDQFSVERPDGSNFTLKIRSTKLEDSAMYFCASSEKGVIAYEQYFGPGTRLTVT.

This clonotype was observed many times. V and J are TRBV6-1 and TRBJ2-3; perhaps TRBD2 as D (6 bases). Germline V lookup: CDR1 MNHNS, CDR2 SASEGT. Trimming left V 2 bases short and J 1 base short, with 16 bases between. The length of the CDR3 is 17 residues. CDR3 DNA sequence: TGTGCCAGCAGTGAATCCGGGACTTACCCCCGCACAGATACGCAGTATTTT. It codes for CASSESGTYPRTDTQYF.

Ten or more counts support this clonotype. This sequence joins TRBV20-1 and TRBJ2-7; no firm D call. Trimming shortened V by 5 bases and J by 4 bases, and 15 bases separated the two germline ends. The CDR3 contains 13 residues. Germline values: CDR1 DFQATT, CDR2 SNEGSKA (reference sequence). The CDR3 here is CSASMLQTYEQYF. CDR3 DNA sequence: TGCAGTGCTTCCATGCTCCAAACTTACGAGCAGTACTTC.

The chain couples TRBV12-3 or TRBV12-4 to TRBJ1-1; D is ambiguous. Trimming took 5 bases from V and 6 from J, leaving 13 bases between them. The CDR3 extends over 13 amino acids. The CDR3 protein is CASSAQRVSEAFF. In DNA, the CDR3 is TGTGCCAGCAGTGCACAGCGGGTCTCTGAAGCTTTCTTT.

This clonotype was found many times. For the CDR3, the DNA is TGTGCCAGCAGTTTTCGGGGACAGGGCCTAAATGAAAAACTGTTTTTT. This gives the protein CASSFRGQGLNEKLFF. The rearrangement joins TRBV12-3 or TRBV12-4 to TRBJ1-4, with 9 bases identical to TRBD1. V trimming: 3 bases; J trimming: 5 bases; junction bases outside the gene matches: 7. CDR3 size: 16 residues.

As for this clonotype: Given a much more abundant clone one base away, this may be a read error. J is TRBJ2-3 and V is TRBV2; 8 positions match TRBD1. CDR1 is SNHLY, CDR2 FYNNEI, per germline. The CDR3 runs to 15 residues. CDR3 region: CGSRATGANTDTQYF. DNA for the CDR3: TGTGGCAGCAGAGCGACAGGGGCGAACACAGATACGCAGTATTTT.

In its sample, this clonotype was seen many times. The CDR3 reads CAGASGSSEQYF. The CDR3 DNA is TGTGCCGGTGCTAGCGGGAGTAGCGAGCAGTACTTC. This chain joins TRBV30 and TRBJ2-7; 10 nucleotides match TRBD2. The CDR3 contains 12 residues. Trimming at V came to 8 bases and at J to 6 bases, leaving 7 bases not matched to a gene. CDR1 and CDR2 from the germline V gene are GTSNPN and SVGIG (reference sequence). The complete variable domain, with remaining parts taken from reference TRBV30 and TRBJ2-7, reads SQTIHQWPATLVQPVGSPLSLECTVEGTSNPNLYWYRQAAGRGLQLLFYSVGIGQISSEVPQNLSASRPQDRQFILSSKKLLLSDSGFYLCAGASGSSEQYFGPGTRLTVT.

This clonotype was counted many times. The chain employs TRBV11-2 and TRBJ2-1; 7 positions agree with TRBD2. The V and J ends lost 6 bases and 7 bases, in that order; junction bases with no gene match: 6. The CDR3 consists of 13 residues. CDR1 SGHAT and CDR2 FQNNGV come from the germline V gene. The CDR3 coding sequence is TGTGCCAGCAGACGACTAGCTAGGAATGAGCAGTTCTTC. As protein: CASRRLARNEQFF. Full variable domain (outside the CDR3, taken from reference TRBV11-2 and TRBJ2-1): EAGVAQSPRYKIIEKRQSVAFWCNPISGHATLYWYQQILGQGPKLLIQFQNNGVVDDSQLPKDRFSAERLKGVDSTLKIQPAKLEDSAVYLCASRRLARNEQFFGPGTRLTVL.

The V gene is TRBV6-1, the J gene TRBJ2-3, with D uncertain. Trimming took 5 bases from V and 0 from J, leaving 12 bases between them. CDR3 length equals 15 residues. CDR1 and CDR2 (germline): MNHNS, SASEGT. CDR3 DNA: TGTGCCAGCAGTTTGGCAGCCCCTAGCACAGATACGCAGTATTTT. Protein product: CASSLAAPSTDTQYF.

This clonotype was counted at least ten times. This chain links TRBV18 with TRBJ1-6; TRBD1 might be the D (5 bases). The ends were cut back, 6 bases at V and 6 bases at J, with 9 bases in the middle. Germline loops: CDR1 KGHSH, CDR2 LQKENI. CDR3 length: 13 residues. The CDR3 DNA sequence: TGTGCCAGCTCCTCCGGGACTAATTCACCCCTCCACTTT. It is translated as CASSSGTNSPLHF.

This clonotype appeared many times. The rearrangement links TRBV28 to TRBJ2-5; 10 nucleotides match TRBD1. In germline, CDR1 is MDHEN, CDR2 SYDVKM. After removal of 5 bases from V and 5 bases from J, the junction contained 14 bases not matched to a gene. This CDR3 comprises 17 residues. CDR3 amino acids: CASSHRRWDRGWETQYF. The CDR3 DNA reads TGTGCCAGCAGTCACAGACGTTGGGACAGGGGATGGGAGACCCAGTACTTC. The full variable domain, its missing parts supplied by reference TRBV28 and TRBJ2-5, is DVKVTQSSRYLVKRTGEKVFLECVQDMDHENMFWYRQDPGLGLRLIYFSYDVKMKEKGDIPEGYSVSREKKERFSLILESASTNQTSMYLCASSHRRWDRGWETQYFGPGTRLLVL.

This clonotype was seen more than once but under ten times. This rearrangement joins TRBV12-3 or TRBV12-4 to TRBJ1-4; D may be TRBD1 (6 bases). The V end was cut by 6 bases, the J end by 11 bases, with 13 bases between. This CDR3 comprises 12 residues. CDR3 in DNA: TGTGCCAGCAGCCCAGGGGTACCGAAACTGTTTTTT. It encodes CASSPGVPKLFF.

This chain uses TRBV20-1 with TRBJ2-1; TRBD2 agrees at 7 bases. The trim removed 5 bases at V and 11 bases at J, leaving 3 bases unmatched. This CDR3 contains 10 residues. Looked up from germline, CDR1 is DFQATT and CDR2 is SNEGSKA (reference sequence). Here the CDR3 reads CSASGTKQFF. The CDR3 nucleotides read TGCAGTGCTTCCGGGACTAAGCAGTTCTTC.

Of note for this clonotype: A junction boundary mismatches the germline segment, possibly from a read error. V is TRBV29-1 and J is TRBJ1-4, with D possibly being TRBD1 (5 bases). Germline V gene sequence: CDR1 SQVTM, CDR2 ANQGSEA. The CDR3 contains 13 residues. CDR3 DNA: TGCAACGTTGGAGGGGCTACTAATGAAAAACTGTTTTTT. It is translated as CNVGGATNEKLFF.

This clonotype was recorded many times. This rearrangement joins TRBV28 to TRBJ2-6, with D perhaps TRBD1 (5 bases). Trimming shortened V by 2 bases and J by 1 base, and 9 bases separated the two germline ends. This CDR3 region has 16 residues. Germline CDR1 MDHEN, CDR2 SYDVKM. The CDR3 sequence: CASSLQGPSGANVLTF. The CDR3 coding sequence is TGTGCCAGCAGTTTACAGGGTCCTTCTGGGGCCAACGTCCTGACTTTC.

This chain links TRBV7-2 with TRBJ1-6; a weak D match, TRBD1 (5 bases). The V and J ends lost 8 bases and 8 bases respectively, with 19 bases between them. The CDR3 sequence is 15 residues long. Germline CDR1 reads SGHTA; CDR2 reads FQGNSA. In DNA form, the CDR3 reads TGTGCCAGCGCCCAGGGCGGGGTGGGGCATTCACCCCTCCACTTT. Its translation: CASAQGGVGHSPLHF.

CDR3 protein: CASRDGQGQFEQYF. The CDR3 region has the DNA TGTGCCAGCAGGGATGGACAGGGACAGTTCGAGCAGTACTTC. The V gene is TRBV5-8, the J gene TRBJ2-7; 8 bases fit TRBD1. The junction had 10 bases not matched to a gene; V was cut back by 5 bases and J by 6 bases. This CDR3 spans 14 amino acids. Germline CDR1 is SGHTS and CDR2 is YDEGEE.

This clonotype showed up many times. The chain joins TRBV20-1 to TRBJ2-7; TRBD1 aligns across 8 bases. CDR1 and CDR2 from the germline V gene are DFQATT and SNEGSKA (reference sequence). CDR3 length: 14 amino acids. Trimming cost V 2 bases and J 4 bases; bases outside gene matches: 7. The DNA for the CDR3 is TGCAGTGCTAGATTCCGACAGGGGAGGTACGAGCAGTACTTC. The encoded protein is CSARFRQGRYEQYF.